This TCR beta chain appears in the sequencing data of a study of shared clonotypes between healthy human individuals. A word on this clone: The sample has other DNA sequences that encode this CDR3 too.

Germline CDR1 is SGHRS and CDR2 is YFSETQ. V lost 5 bases, J lost 0 bases, and 5 bases lay in between. The CDR3 length is 13 residues. Assay used: immunoSEQ multiplex PCR; TCRdb lists only in-frame clones, some missing. The table has about 2.3 million clones, 80% to 95% seen once; the top ten hold under 0.45%. The chain couples TRBV5-1 to TRBJ1-4; D is ambiguous. Source material: naive CD4+ T cells from PBMCs. The subset is: CD45RA+ positively selected. The sequence came from a man between 18 and 35 years old in good health. Some clones in this sample may be carry-over from other donors' samples. CDR3 protein: CASRRATNEKLFF. DNA for the CDR3: TGCGCCAGCAGGCGGGCAACTAATGAAAAACTGTTTTTT.